The entry below describes one TCR beta chain. Its antigen is not known. TCRdb passed the 5' RACE reads through MiXCR, listing each CDR3 protein once. The profile shows some 350,000 distinct CDR3 sequences, roughly 8.7% of them singletons. CDR3 length: 15 residues. V lost 6 bases, J lost 8 bases, and 8 bases stayed unmatched. Germline V gene data show CDR1 as LGHNA and CDR2 as YSLEER. The data derive from a study of T cells after yellow fever vaccination. Study conclusions and caveats: There was a possibility that FACS-sorted repertoires contained abundant clonotypes contaminating from the bulk population. In post-booster samples, most primary-vaccination clones reappeared (about 96% CD4, over 70% CD8).

The sample here was PBMCs, taken on the day of the first yellow fever vaccination. The V call is TRBV4-3, the J call TRBJ2-1, with 12 nucleotides matching TRBD1. The TCR sequence derives from a man aged 18 to 29 who received the YFV17D yellow fever vaccine. CDR3 nucleotide sequence: TGCGCCAGCAGGCCCGGGACAGGGGGCGGCGATGAGCAGTTCTTC. As protein: CASRPGTGGGDEQFF.